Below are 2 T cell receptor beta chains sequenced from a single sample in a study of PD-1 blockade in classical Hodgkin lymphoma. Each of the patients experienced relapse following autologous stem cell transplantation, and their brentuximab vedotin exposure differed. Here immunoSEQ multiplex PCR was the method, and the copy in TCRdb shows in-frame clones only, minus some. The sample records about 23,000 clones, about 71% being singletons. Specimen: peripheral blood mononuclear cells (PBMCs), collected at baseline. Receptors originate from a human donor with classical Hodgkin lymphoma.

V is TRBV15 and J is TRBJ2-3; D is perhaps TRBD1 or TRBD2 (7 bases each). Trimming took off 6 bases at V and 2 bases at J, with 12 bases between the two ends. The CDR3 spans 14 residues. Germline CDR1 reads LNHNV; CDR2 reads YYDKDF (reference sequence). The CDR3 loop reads CATRGGGLTDTQYF. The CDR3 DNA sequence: TGTGCCACCAGGGGAGGGGGCCTCACAGATACGCAGTATTTT.

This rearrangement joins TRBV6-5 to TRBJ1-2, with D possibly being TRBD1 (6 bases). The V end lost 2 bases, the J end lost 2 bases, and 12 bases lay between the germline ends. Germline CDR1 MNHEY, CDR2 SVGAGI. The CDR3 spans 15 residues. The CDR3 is CASSYVPTGNYGYTF. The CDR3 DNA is TGTGCCAGCAGTTACGTACCTACAGGGAACTATGGCTACACCTTC.